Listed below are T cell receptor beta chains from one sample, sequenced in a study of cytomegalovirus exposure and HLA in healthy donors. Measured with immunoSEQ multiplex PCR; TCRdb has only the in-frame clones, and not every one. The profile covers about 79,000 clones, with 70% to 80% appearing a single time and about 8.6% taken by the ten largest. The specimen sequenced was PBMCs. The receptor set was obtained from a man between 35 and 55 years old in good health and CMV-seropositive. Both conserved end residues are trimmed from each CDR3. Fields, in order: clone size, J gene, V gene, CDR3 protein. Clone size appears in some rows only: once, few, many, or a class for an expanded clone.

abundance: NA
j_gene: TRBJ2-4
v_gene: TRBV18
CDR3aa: ASSPRTGAIGNIQY

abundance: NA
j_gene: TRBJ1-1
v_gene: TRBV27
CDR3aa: ASRRTGSSAEAF

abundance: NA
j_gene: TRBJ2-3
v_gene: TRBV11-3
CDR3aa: ASSFGQGNAPDTQY

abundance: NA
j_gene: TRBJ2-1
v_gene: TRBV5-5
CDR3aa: ASSLGLDTYNEQF

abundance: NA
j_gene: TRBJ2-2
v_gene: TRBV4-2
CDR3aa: ASSQEWSTSRELF

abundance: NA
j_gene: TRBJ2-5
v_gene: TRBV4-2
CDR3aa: ASSQETVAGVGLEETQY

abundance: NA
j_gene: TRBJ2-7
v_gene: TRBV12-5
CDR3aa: ASGLAGVSEQY

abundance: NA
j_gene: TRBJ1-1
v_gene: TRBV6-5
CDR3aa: ASSPRGDTEAF

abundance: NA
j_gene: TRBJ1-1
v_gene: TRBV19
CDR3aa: ASSGPGQGVAEAF

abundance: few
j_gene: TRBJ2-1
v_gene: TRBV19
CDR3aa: ASRTIAGEGNEQF

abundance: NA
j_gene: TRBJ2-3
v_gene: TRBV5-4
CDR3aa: ASSFMGGADTQY

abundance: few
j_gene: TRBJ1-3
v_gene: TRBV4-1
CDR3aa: ASSQDSVSGNTIY

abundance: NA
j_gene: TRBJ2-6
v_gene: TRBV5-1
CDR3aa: ASSPAGLSGANVLT

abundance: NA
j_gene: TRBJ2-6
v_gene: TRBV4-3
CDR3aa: ASSQGGIGGANVLT

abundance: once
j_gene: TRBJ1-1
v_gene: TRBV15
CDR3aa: ATSNTPGQAEAF

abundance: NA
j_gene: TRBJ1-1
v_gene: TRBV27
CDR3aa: ASSSVGEGNTEAF

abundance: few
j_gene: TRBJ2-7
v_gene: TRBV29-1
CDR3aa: SVEVRDYEQY

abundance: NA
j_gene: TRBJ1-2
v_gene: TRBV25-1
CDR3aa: ASSSHRVEGYT

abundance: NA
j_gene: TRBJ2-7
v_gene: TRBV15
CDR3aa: ATSRDLTSIYEQY

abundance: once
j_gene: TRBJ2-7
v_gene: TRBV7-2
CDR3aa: ASSLEPAGGSYEQY

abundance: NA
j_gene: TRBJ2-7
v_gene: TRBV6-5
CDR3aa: ASSSSGSYEQY

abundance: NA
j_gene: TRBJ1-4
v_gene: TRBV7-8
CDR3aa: ASSPLGGRNEKLF

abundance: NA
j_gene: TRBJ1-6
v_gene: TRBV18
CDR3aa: ASSPARDSNSPLH

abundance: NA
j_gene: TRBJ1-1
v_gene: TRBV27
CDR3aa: ASTQGSREAF

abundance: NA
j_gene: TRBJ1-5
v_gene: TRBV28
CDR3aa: ASSFEGVWPQH

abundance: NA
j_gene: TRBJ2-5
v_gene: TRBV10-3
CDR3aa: AISDREETQY

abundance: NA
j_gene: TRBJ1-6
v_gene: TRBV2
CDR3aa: ASRQGLGRPLH

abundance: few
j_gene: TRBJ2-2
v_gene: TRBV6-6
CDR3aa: ASSLQGAGELF

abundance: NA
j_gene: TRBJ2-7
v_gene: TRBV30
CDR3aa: AWSNYEQY

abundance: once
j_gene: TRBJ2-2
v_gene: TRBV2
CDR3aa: ASTGGADTGELF

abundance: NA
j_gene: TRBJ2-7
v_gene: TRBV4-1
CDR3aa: ASSQYQRDSYEQY

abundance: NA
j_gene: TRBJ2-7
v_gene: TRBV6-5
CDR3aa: ASMGFSAGAYEQY

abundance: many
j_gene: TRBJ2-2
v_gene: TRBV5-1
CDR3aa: ASSRGTGTGELF

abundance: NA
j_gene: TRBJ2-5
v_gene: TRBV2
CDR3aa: ASMTGGRETQY